Following are 27 T cell receptor beta chains from one sample sequenced in a study of blood T cell repertoires in COVID-19 (dated by TCRdb to the early 2020s). Library preparation used the immunoSEQ multiplex PCR assay. In TCRdb, the immuneACCESS table is reduced to in-frame sequences with V and J assigned. These tables do not hold every clone; where another copy was compared, an unresolved V gene accounts for under half, and the others remain unexplained. In all, the sample holds 190,000 or so clones, and approximately 90% of those were seen once. The top ten hold 6.2% of the sample. Material for sequencing was peripheral blood. The receptors shown here come from a man between 60 and 70 years old who had recovered from COVID-19.

The table lists this clone with a count of one. V gene TRBV5-1 combines with J gene TRBJ1-1, with 12 positions matching TRBD1. The CDR3 consists of 16 residues. Germline CDR1 and CDR2: SGHRS and YFSETQ. J lost 5 bases, V lost 7 bases, and 12 bases had no gene match. The DNA for the CDR3 is TGCGCCAGCGGCCCCGGGACAGGGGGCGTGGGGACTGAAGCTTTCTTT. Encoded protein: CASGPGTGGVGTEAFF.

V is TRBV7-3 and J is TRBJ2-3; D is unclear. The germline gives CDR1 SGHTA, CDR2 FQGTGA. Trimming left V 6 bases short and J 5 bases short, with 12 bases between. The CDR3 has 13 residues. The CDR3 DNA is TGTGCCAGCAGTTTGCCGACTCAAGATACGCAGTATTTT. Its translation is CASSLPTQDTQYF.

This clone was seen repeatedly, ten times or more. The rearrangement links TRBV14 to TRBJ1-2, with D possibly TRBD1 on 6 matching bases. Germline V gene data show CDR1 as SGHDN and CDR2 as FVKESK. This CDR3 is 15 amino acids long. Deletions cut 4 bases from V and 3 bases from J, with 15 bases between. The CDR3 DNA is TGTGCCAGCAGCCCTAGACAGGCCGTTGACTATGGCTACACCTTC. Protein product: CASSPRQAVDYGYTF.

The sample holds one count of this clone. The CDR3 DNA reads TGTGCCAGCAGCGGCCACAGGGACCCCTACAATGAGCAGTTCTTC. Translating gives CASSGHRDPYNEQFF. This chain uses TRBV9 with TRBJ2-1; tentative D call: TRBD1 (6 bases). Trimming pared 3 bases from V and 2 bases from J, leaving 12 bases between. CDR1 and CDR2 from the germline V gene are SGDLS and YYNGEE. The CDR3 consists of 15 residues. The entire variable domain, with the rest obtained from reference TRBV9 and TRBJ2-1, is as follows: DSGVTQTPKHLITATGQRVTLRCSPRSGDLSVYWYQQSLDQGLQFLIQYYNGEERAKGNILERFSAQQFPDLHSELNLSSLELGDSALYFCASSGHRDPYNEQFFGPGTRLTVL.

The chain has TRBV19 and TRBJ1-4, with TRBD1 identical over 9 bases. Germline CDR1 LNHDA, CDR2 SQIVND (reference sequence). V dropped 3 bases and J dropped 8; count of bases not matched to a gene: 10. The CDR3 extends over 16 amino acids. Here the CDR3 reads CASSMGSWTGEEKLFF. CDR3 bases: TGTGCCAGTAGTATGGGGTCCTGGACAGGGGAGGAAAAACTGTTTTTT.

This chain joins TRBV30 and TRBJ2-3; D is unresolved. The germline gives CDR1 GTSNPN, CDR2 SVGIG (reference sequence). This CDR3 spans 13 amino acids. Between the trimmed V and J ends, which lost 3 bases and 4 bases, there was a span of 11 bases. The CDR3 loop reads CAWRWAVADTQYF. The CDR3 DNA follows: TGTGCCTGGAGATGGGCCGTGGCAGATACGCAGTATTTT.

This chain joins TRBV4-2 and TRBJ2-7, with 15 positions matching TRBD2. The CDR3 sequence is 19 residues long. The trim removed 1 base at V and 5 bases at J, leaving 12 bases unmatched. CDR1 LGHNA and CDR2 YNFKEQ come from the germline V gene. The CDR3 protein is CASSQVGGLAGGPVDEQYF. The CDR3 region has the DNA TGTGCCAGCAGCCAAGTGGGAGGACTAGCGGGGGGGCCGGTCGACGAGCAGTACTTC.

The gene calls are TRBV9 and TRBJ2-5; the match to TRBD2 covers 11 bases. CDR1 is SGDLS, CDR2 YYNGEE, per germline. The V and J ends lost 4 bases and 2 bases, in that order; junction bases with no gene match: 10. The CDR3 runs 17 residues. The CDR3 bases are TGTGCCAGCAGCTTATCGCCAGGGACTAGCGGACAAGAGACCCAGTACTTC. It yields the protein CASSLSPGTSGQETQYF.

The CDR3 DNA reads as TGTGCCAGCAGCCGCCCGGGGGGCACTGAAGCTTTCTTT. The encoded protein is CASSRPGGTEAFF. The chain employs TRBV28 and TRBJ1-1, with D tentatively TRBD1 (5 bases). The V end was cut by 6 bases, the J end by 4 bases, with 12 bases between. Germline lookup yields CDR1 MDHEN and CDR2 SYDVKM. The CDR3 is 13 residues long.

This clone came up a few times. This chain joins TRBV9 and TRBJ2-3; TRBD1 agrees at 11 bases. This CDR3 region has 18 residues. The V gene's germline CDR1 is SGDLS and CDR2 YYNGEE. V shed 1 base, J shed 0 bases, and the junction held 7 bases outside the gene matches. The CDR3 spells CASSVRAGQGGSTDTQYF. For the CDR3, the DNA is TGTGCCAGCAGCGTACGGGCGGGACAGGGGGGAAGCACAGATACGCAGTATTTT.

This clone was counted once. The chain has TRBV6-2 or TRBV6-3 and TRBJ1-6; D remains ambiguous. Trimming stripped 0 bases from V and 6 bases from J, with 15 bases between. Germline V gene lookup returns CDR1 MNHEY and CDR2 SVGEGT. The CDR3 has 17 residues. The chain's CDR3 is CASSYSTYREPNSPLHF. CDR3 bases: TGTGCCAGCAGTTACTCGACGTATCGGGAACCTAATTCACCCCTCCACTTT.

The gene calls are TRBV14 and TRBJ2-3; D perhaps matches TRBD2 (6 bases). Germline V gives CDR1 SGHDN, CDR2 FVKESK. The CDR3 extends over 18 amino acids. The V and J ends lost 4 bases and 1 base respectively, with 21 bases between them. The DNA for the CDR3 is TGTGCCAGCAGCCCAATGTCGACGGGAGAATGGGGCACAGATACGCAGTATTTT. Translated, it gives CASSPMSTGEWGTDTQYF.

V is TRBV10-1 and J is TRBJ1-6, with D hard to call. Germline V lookup: CDR1 WNHNN, CDR2 SYGVQD (reference sequence). The CDR3 covers 14 residues. V lost 1 base, J lost 9 bases, and 10 bases lay in between. DNA for the CDR3: TGCGCCAGCAGTGAGTTTGTCGAGGGTTCACCCCTCCACTTT. Its translation: CASSEFVEGSPLHF.

The gene calls are TRBV7-8 and TRBJ1-1; possibly TRBD1 for D (6 bases). The CDR3 sequence is 14 residues long. Trimming pared 5 bases from V and 13 bases from J, leaving 23 bases between. Germline CDR1 reads SGHVS; CDR2 reads FQNEAQ. CDR3: CASSPWGGSVGGFF. In DNA, the CDR3 is TGTGCCAGCAGCCCTTGGGGGGGCTCCGTCGGGGGTTTCTTT.

This chain links TRBV30 with TRBJ2-1; no firm D call. The CDR3 runs 12 residues. The V and J ends lost 2 bases and 5 bases respectively, with 7 bases between them. Germline V gene lookup returns CDR1 GTSNPN and CDR2 SVGIG (reference sequence). CDR3 sequence reads: CAWSPQDNEQFF. In nucleotides, the CDR3 is TGTGCCTGGAGTCCCCAGGACAATGAGCAGTTCTTC.

The DNA of the CDR3 is TGTGCCAGCAGCGTAGGCGGGAGCGGTACAGATACGCAGTATTTT. Residues: CASSVGGSGTDTQYF. This chain links TRBV9 with TRBJ2-3; TRBD2 matches at 7 bases. The CDR3 runs 15 residues. J lost 3 bases, V lost 0 bases, and 4 bases had no gene match. Germline CDR1 reads SGDLS; CDR2 reads YYNGEE. The entire variable domain, with the rest obtained from reference TRBV9 and TRBJ2-3, is as follows: DSGVTQTPKHLITATGQRVTLRCSPRSGDLSVYWYQQSLDQGLQFLIQYYNGEERAKGNILERFSAQQFPDLHSELNLSSLELGDSALYFCASSVGGSGTDTQYFGPGTRLTVL.

The chain combines TRBV23-1 with TRBJ1-5; D may be TRBD1 (6 bases). TRBV23-1 qualifies as an ORF whose function is uncertain. The CDR3 is 16 residues long. Trimming removed 7 bases at V and 3 bases at J, with 19 bases between. Here the CDR3 reads CASTLTTGQNNQPQHF. CDR3 nucleotide sequence: TGCGCCAGCACTCTGACCACTGGACAGAACAATCAGCCCCAGCATTTT.

The chain combines TRBV7-9 with TRBJ2-5; the match to TRBD2 covers 15 bases. J lost 5 bases, V lost 5 bases, and 3 bases had no gene match. The CDR3 spans 15 residues. Germline-derived CDR1 and CDR2 are SEHNR and FQNEAQ (reference sequence). As DNA, the CDR3 is TGTGCCAGCAGCCTAGGGACTAGCGGGGGGGAGACCCAGTACTTC. Translating gives CASSLGTSGGETQYF.

The chain uses TRBV9 and TRBJ2-2, with 10 positions matching TRBD2. The ends lost 7 bases at V and 6 bases at J; junction bases unmatched: 6. Germline V gene sequence: CDR1 SGDLS, CDR2 YYNGEE. The CDR3 totals 14 residues. The CDR3 loop reads CASRGLAESGELFF. CDR3 nucleotides: TGTGCCAGCCGCGGACTAGCGGAGTCCGGGGAGCTGTTTTTT.

The chain joins TRBV14 to TRBJ2-6; 8 positions match TRBD2. CDR3 length: 15 amino acids. The V and J ends lost 5 bases and 2 bases, in that order; junction bases with no gene match: 2. The germline CDR1 and CDR2 sequences are SGHDN and FVKESK. The CDR3 DNA is TGTGCCAGCAGCGGGGGACTAGCTGGGGCCAACGTCCTGACTTTC. Encoded protein: CASSGGLAGANVLTF. The full variable domain, its missing parts supplied by reference TRBV14 and TRBJ2-6, is EAGVTQFPSHSVIEKGQTVTLRCDPISGHDNLYWYRRVMGKEIKFLLHFVKESKQDESGMPNNRFLAERTGGTYSTLKVQPAELEDSGVYFCASSGGLAGANVLTFGAGSRLTVL.

The rearrangement links TRBV12-3 or TRBV12-4 to TRBJ1-1, with D possibly being TRBD1 (5 bases). The CDR3 has 12 residues. V was pared by 6 bases and J by 8 bases, with 13 bases between. In nucleotides, the CDR3 is TGTGCCAGCAGAAGGAGCGGGGGGGAAGCTTTCTTT. Protein product: CASRRSGGEAFF.

This rearrangement joins TRBV9 to TRBJ2-3, with 10 bases matching TRBD2. The V gene end was trimmed by 3 bases and the J gene end by 5 bases; junction bases not matched to a gene: 12. Germline assignment: CDR1 SGDLS and CDR2 YYNGEE. This CDR3 is built from 17 residues. CDR3 bases: TGTGCCAGCAGCGGGGGGGTAGCGGGAGGTGTGATAGATACGCAGTATTTT. This codes for CASSGGVAGGVIDTQYF.

The chain has TRBV6-5 and TRBJ2-2; 9 bases align to TRBD1. Germline lookup yields CDR1 MNHEY and CDR2 SVGAGI. The CDR3 is 15 amino acids. The V segment lost 7 bases and the J segment 0 bases; nucleotides outside the gene matches: 3. The CDR3 DNA sequence: TGTGCCAGCACGAGGACAGGGGCGAACACCGGGGAGCTGTTTTTT. Translated, it gives CASTRTGANTGELFF.

This clone was seen only a few times. The chain is built from TRBV5-3 and TRBJ1-5; no firm D call. TRBV5-3 is an open reading frame whose function is uncertain. The germline V and J ends were trimmed by 0 bases and 9 bases, with 16 bases remaining between them. The CDR3 is made up of 15 amino acids. In DNA form, the CDR3 reads TGTGCCAGAAGCTTGGCCGGGGAGGTTTGGTTGCCCCAGCATTTT. Translated: CARSLAGEVWLPQHF.

The chain combines TRBV29-1 with TRBJ2-2, with D possibly being TRBD2 (6 bases). CDR3 length equals 15 residues. Germline V lookup: CDR1 SQVTM, CDR2 ANQGSEA. V gave up 5 bases and J gave up 0 bases, with 13 bases separating them. The CDR3 here is CSVTSGAANTGELFF. DNA of the CDR3: TGCAGCGTTACCTCGGGAGCTGCGAACACCGGGGAGCTGTTTTTT.

The rearrangement links TRBV19 to TRBJ2-1; 7 bases match TRBD2. Germline V gives CDR1 LNHDA, CDR2 SQIVND (reference sequence). With V trimmed by 5 bases and J by 1 base, 5 bases remained unmatched. This CDR3 is 15 amino acids long. This chain's CDR3 is CASSPNGGSYNEQFF. CDR3 coding DNA: TGTGCCAGTAGTCCCAACGGGGGGTCCTACAATGAGCAGTTCTTC.

This chain connects TRBV5-1 to TRBJ2-5, with D possibly TRBD2 on 6 matching bases. Germline-derived CDR1 and CDR2 are SGHRS and YFSETQ. V was clipped by 1 base and J by 4 bases, with 11 bases between them. This CDR3 spans 14 amino acids. CDR3 nucleotide sequence: TGCGCCAGCAGCTTGTCAACTAGCCGAGAGACCCAGTACTTC. Encoded protein: CASSLSTSRETQYF.